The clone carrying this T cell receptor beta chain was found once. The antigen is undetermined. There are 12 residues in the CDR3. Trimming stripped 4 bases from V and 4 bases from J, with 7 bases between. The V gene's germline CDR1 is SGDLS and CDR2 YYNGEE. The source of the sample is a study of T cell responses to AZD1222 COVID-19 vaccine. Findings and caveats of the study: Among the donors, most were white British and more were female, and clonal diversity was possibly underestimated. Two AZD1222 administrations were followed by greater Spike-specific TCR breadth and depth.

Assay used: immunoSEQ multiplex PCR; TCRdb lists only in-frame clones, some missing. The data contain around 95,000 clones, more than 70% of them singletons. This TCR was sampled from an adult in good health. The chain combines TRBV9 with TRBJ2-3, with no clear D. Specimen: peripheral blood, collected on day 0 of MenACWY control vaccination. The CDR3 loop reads CASSSFSDTQYF. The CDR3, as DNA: TGTGCCAGCAGCTCCTTTTCAGATACGCAGTATTTT.